These T cell receptor beta chains were read from a single sample in a study of blood T cell repertoires in COVID-19. The repertoire was sequenced with immunoSEQ multiplex PCR; TCRdb's copy has only in-frame clones and lacks some. This sample has some 110,000 clones; approximately 80% occur once, and the top ten carry roughly a tenth. The sample comprised peripheral blood. These TCRs come from a woman in her 70s with acute or convalescent COVID-19. CDR3s include the opening cysteine and the closing phenylalanine or tryptophan. Each record gives: CDR3 DNA, CDR3 protein, clone size, V gene, J gene, D gene. D genes are given only for firm matches. Only part of the rows carry a size: once, few, many, or a class if the clone is expanded.

TGTGCCTGGAGTTACGGAACTAATGAAAAACTGTTTTTT	CAWSYGTNEKLFF	NA	TRBV30	TRBJ1-4	NA
TGTGCCAGCAGTTTCGGTGGTGGAAACACCATATATTTT	CASSFGGGNTIYF	NA	TRBV28	TRBJ1-3	NA
TGTGCCTCGTTACCTAAGAACACTGAAGCTTTCTTT	CASLPKNTEAFF	NA	TRBV30	TRBJ1-1	NA
TGTGCCAGCAGCCAAGTGTGGGGCGGGGTGGAAAAGACCCAGTACTTC	CASSQVWGGVEKTQYF	NA	TRBV3-1/TRBV3-2	TRBJ2-5	NA
TGTGCCTGTAACAGTTTCGCGGGGGGCGAGCAGTACTTC	CACNSFAGGEQYF	NA	TRBV30	TRBJ2-7	TRBD2
TGTGCCAGCAGCTTGACAGGGGTCGGCAATGAGCAGTTCTTC	CASSLTGVGNEQFF	NA	TRBV7-9	TRBJ2-1	TRBD1
TGTGCCAGCAGCTTACAGGCGGGCTCGAACACCGGGGAGCTGTTTTTT	CASSLQAGSNTGELFF	NA	TRBV7-6	TRBJ2-2	NA
TGTGCCAGCAGCCAACTTTATGATTCACCCCTCCACTTT	CASSQLYDSPLHF	NA	TRBV6-5	TRBJ1-6	NA
TGTGCCTGGAGTGAAATTGACAGCCAAAACTATGGCTACACCTTC	CAWSEIDSQNYGYTF	NA	TRBV30	TRBJ1-2	NA
TGTGCCAGCAGCTTAAGGGGCCTCCTACGGCGGGGGCCCTCCTACAATGAGCAGTTCTTC	CASSLRGLLRRGPSYNEQFF	NA	TRBV7-8	TRBJ2-1	NA
TGCGCCAGCAGCGCGCCTCGACAGGGGCGAACAGATACGCAGTATTTT	CASSAPRQGRTDTQYF	NA	TRBV5-1	TRBJ2-3	TRBD1
TGTGCCAGCAGCCAAGGTCCAGGGGGCTACGAGCAGTACTTC	CASSQGPGGYEQYF	once	TRBV14	TRBJ2-7	TRBD1
TGTGCCTGGAGTGCTCAGGGGGCAACTAATGAAAAACTGTTTTTT	CAWSAQGATNEKLFF	NA	TRBV30	TRBJ1-4	TRBD1
TGTGCCAGCAGTGACTCAGAGCATGATACGCAGTATTTT	CASSDSEHDTQYF	once	TRBV6-4	TRBJ2-3	NA
TGTGCCAGCAGTTGGGGGGACAGCCCCTACGAGCAGTACTTC	CASSWGDSPYEQYF	NA	TRBV27	TRBJ2-7	NA
TGTGCCAGCAGCTGGCAGGGCTCCTACGAGCAGTACTTC	CASSWQGSYEQYF	NA	TRBV5-4	TRBJ2-7	NA
TGCGCCAGCAGCTTGAACGGTCGTCAGCCCCAGCATTTT	CASSLNGRQPQHF	NA	TRBV5-1	TRBJ1-5	NA
TGTGCCAGCAGCCCTGGACAGGGAGGTCAAGAAAAACTGTTTTTT	CASSPGQGGQEKLFF	once	TRBV28	TRBJ1-4	TRBD1
TGTGCCAGCAGCATAAGCGGGGGGTCCTACAATGAGCAGTTCTTC	CASSISGGSYNEQFF	few	TRBV9	TRBJ2-1	TRBD2
TGTGCCAGCAGCGACACTAGCGGGAGACTTGGCGAGCAGTACTTC	CASSDTSGRLGEQYF	NA	TRBV27	TRBJ2-7	TRBD2
TGTGCCAGCAGCCACGCCACCCTCTTGGGCAGGAACACCATATATTTT	CASSHATLLGRNTIYF	few	TRBV3-1/TRBV3-2	TRBJ1-3	NA
TGTGCCAGCAGTACGAGCTCCTATAATTCACCCCTCCACTTT	CASSTSSYNSPLHF	NA	TRBV27	TRBJ1-6	NA
TGTGCCAGCAGCAGGGATTCGGGGGAAAAACTGTTTTTT	CASSRDSGEKLFF	NA	TRBV21-1	TRBJ1-4	NA
TGTGCCAGCAGTACCCAAGGGGGTAACAGGCCCTACGAGCAGTACTTC	CASSTQGGNRPYEQYF	NA	TRBV6-2/TRBV6-3	TRBJ2-7	NA
TGTGCCAGCAGCGAGCCTCACGGACTGCCGAACACCGGGGAGCTGTTTTTT	CASSEPHGLPNTGELFF	once	TRBV9	TRBJ2-2	NA
TGTGCCAGTAGGGACAGCTATGAAGCTTTCTTT	CASRDSYEAFF	NA	TRBV19	TRBJ1-1	NA
TGTGCCAGCAGCTTAGCCTCCGCCAGGGTAGCTGGCTACACCTTC	CASSLASARVAGYTF	once	TRBV7-2	TRBJ1-2	NA